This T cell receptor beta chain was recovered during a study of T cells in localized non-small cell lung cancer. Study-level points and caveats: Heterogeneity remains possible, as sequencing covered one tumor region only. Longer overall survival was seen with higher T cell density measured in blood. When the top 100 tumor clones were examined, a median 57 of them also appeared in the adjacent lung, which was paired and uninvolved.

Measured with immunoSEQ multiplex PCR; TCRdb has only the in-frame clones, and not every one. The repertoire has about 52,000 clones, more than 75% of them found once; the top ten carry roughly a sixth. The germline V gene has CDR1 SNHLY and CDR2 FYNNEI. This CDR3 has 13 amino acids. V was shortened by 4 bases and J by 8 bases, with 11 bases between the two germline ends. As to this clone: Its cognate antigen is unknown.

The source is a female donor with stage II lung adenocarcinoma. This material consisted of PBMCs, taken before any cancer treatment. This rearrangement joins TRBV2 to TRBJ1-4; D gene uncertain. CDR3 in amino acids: CASSVGVREKLFF. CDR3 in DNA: TGTGCCAGCAGTGTAGGAGTGAGGGAAAAACTGTTTTTT. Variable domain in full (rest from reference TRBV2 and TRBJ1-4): EPEVTQTPSHQVTQMGQEVILRCVPISNHLYFYWYRQILGQKVEFLVSFYNNEISEKSEIFDDQFSVERPDGSNFTLKIRSTKLEDSAMYFCASSVGVREKLFFGSGTQLSVL.